The subject of this entry is one TCR beta chain. Read sequence stops 3 residues before the CDR3 end, and the germline J gene provides the missing end. Related graft donors supplied nonmyeloablative bone marrow transplants, and mixed chimerism was transient. This record belongs to a study of Tregs in tolerant kidney transplant recipients. Generated by immunoSEQ multiplex PCR, the TCRdb table keeps only in-frame clones and is missing some. This sample's table has 12,000 to 15,000 clones. Trimming removed 1 base at V and 1 base at J, with 9 bases between. CDR3 length equals 14 residues. Germline CDR1 DFQATT, CDR2 SNEGSKA (reference sequence).

The rearrangement links TRBV20-1 to TRBJ2-3; perhaps TRBD1 as D (6 bases). The source was CD4+ T cells from blood (PBMCs), collected 12 months after the transplant. This TCR was sampled from a human patient who received a combined kidney and bone marrow transplant. Some of these T cells may belong to the graft donor. CDR3: CSARVEGGTDTQYF. CDR3 DNA (partial): TGCAGTGCTAGAGTTGAGGGGGGCACAGATACG.